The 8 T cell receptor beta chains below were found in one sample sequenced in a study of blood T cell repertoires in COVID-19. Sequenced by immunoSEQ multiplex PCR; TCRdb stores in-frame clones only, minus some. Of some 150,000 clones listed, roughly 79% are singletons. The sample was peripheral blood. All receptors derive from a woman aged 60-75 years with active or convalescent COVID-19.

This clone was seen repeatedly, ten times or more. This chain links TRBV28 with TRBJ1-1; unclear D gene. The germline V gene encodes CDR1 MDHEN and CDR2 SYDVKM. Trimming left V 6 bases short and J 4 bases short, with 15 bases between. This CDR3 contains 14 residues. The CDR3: CASSKAGSSTEAFF. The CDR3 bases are TGTGCCAGCAGCAAAGCGGGGAGTAGCACTGAAGCTTTCTTT.

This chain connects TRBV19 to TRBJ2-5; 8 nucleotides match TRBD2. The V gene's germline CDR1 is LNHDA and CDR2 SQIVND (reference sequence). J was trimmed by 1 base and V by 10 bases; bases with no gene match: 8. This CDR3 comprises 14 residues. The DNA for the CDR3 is TGTGCCACCTCTTTCGGGGGGGCCCAAGAGACCCAGTACTTC. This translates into CATSFGGAQETQYF.

The CDR3 reads CASSLSRKHQETQYF. The DNA for the CDR3 is TGTGCCAGCAGTTTGTCCAGGAAGCACCAAGAGACCCAGTACTTC. V gene TRBV6-2 or TRBV6-3 combines with J gene TRBJ2-5; no clear D. There are 15 residues in the CDR3. Germline lookup yields CDR1 MNHEY and CDR2 SVGEGT. Deletions cut 4 bases from V and 0 bases from J, with 12 bases between.

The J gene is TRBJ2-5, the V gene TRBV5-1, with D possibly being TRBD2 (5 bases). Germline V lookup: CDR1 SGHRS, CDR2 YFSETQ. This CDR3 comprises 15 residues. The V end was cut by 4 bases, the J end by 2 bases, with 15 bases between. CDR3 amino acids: CASSLTTGSQETQYF. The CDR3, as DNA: TGCGCCAGCAGCCTTACCACGGGGTCACAAGAGACCCAGTACTTC.

The CDR3 nucleotides read TGTGCCAGCAGTGAGTCGGACAAGTTTAATTCACCCCTCCACTTT. Encoded protein: CASSESDKFNSPLHF. The V and J genes are TRBV6-1 and TRBJ1-6, with D possibly matching TRBD1 (5 bases). The CDR3 is made up of 15 amino acids. V lost 3 bases and J 6 bases, leaving 12 bases between the germline ends. Germline CDR1 reads MNHNS; CDR2 reads SASEGT.

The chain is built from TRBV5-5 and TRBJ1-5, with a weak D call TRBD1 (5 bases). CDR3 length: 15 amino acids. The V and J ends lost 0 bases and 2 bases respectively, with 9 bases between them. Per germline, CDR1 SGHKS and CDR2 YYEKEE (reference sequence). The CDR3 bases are TGTGCCAGCAGCTTGGCCGTAGGGGGCAATCAGCCCCAGCATTTT. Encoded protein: CASSLAVGGNQPQHF.

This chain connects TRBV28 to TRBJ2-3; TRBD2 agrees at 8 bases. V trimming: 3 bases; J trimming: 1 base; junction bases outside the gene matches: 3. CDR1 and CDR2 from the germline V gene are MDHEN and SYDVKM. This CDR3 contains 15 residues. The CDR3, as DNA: TGTGCCAGCAGTTTGGGGCGGGGGGGCACAGATACGCAGTATTTT. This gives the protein CASSLGRGGTDTQYF.

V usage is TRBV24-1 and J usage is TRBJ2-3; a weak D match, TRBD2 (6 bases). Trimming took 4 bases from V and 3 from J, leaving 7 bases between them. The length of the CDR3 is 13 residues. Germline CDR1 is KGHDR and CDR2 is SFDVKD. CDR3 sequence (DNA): TGTGCCACCAGTGAGGAGGGTACAGATACGCAGTATTTT. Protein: CATSEEGTDTQYF.